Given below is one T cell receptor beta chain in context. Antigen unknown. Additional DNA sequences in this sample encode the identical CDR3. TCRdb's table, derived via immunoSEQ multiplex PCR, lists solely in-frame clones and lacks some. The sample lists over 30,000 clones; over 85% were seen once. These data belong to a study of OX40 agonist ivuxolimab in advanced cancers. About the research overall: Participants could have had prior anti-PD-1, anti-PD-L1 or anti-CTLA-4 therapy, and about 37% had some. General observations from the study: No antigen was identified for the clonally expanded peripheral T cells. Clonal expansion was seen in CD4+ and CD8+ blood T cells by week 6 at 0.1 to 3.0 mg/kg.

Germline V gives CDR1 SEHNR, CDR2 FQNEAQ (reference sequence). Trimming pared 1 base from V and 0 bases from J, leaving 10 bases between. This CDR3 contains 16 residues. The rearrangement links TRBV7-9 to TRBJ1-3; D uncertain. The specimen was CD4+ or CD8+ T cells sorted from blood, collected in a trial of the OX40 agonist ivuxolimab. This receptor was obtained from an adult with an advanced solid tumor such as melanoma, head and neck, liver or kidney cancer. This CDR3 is CASSLEGPTSGNTIYF. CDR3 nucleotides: TGTGCCAGCAGCTTAGAGGGTCCGACCTCTGGAAACACCATATATTTT.